This TCR beta chain was recorded in a study of blood T cells in healthy people across ages. This clonotype was counted many times. Extractions gave at least 5 micrograms of total RNA per sample. PCR was performed a second time for roughly 6 to 12 cycles using a sample-barcoded 5' primer and a J-beta primer mix. Each cDNA was tagged by a template-switch adaptor containing 12 random nucleotides. TCRdb passed the 5' RACE reads through MiXCR, listing each CDR3 protein once. Of some 900,000 distinct CDR3 sequences in the sample, about 30% are singletons; the top ten hold 17%. The sample consisted of blood. The sequence derives from a woman older than 75 in good health.

CDR3 sequence: CSARGEEASASYEQYF. CDR3 DNA: TGCAGTGCTAGGGGGGAGGAGGCTAGCGCCTCCTACGAGCAGTACTTC. This chain joins TRBV20-1 and TRBJ2-7; the D gene is possibly TRBD2 (6 bases). There are 16 residues in the CDR3. V was clipped by 3 bases and J by 0 bases, with 18 bases between them. Germline lookup yields CDR1 DFQATT and CDR2 SNEGSKA (reference sequence).